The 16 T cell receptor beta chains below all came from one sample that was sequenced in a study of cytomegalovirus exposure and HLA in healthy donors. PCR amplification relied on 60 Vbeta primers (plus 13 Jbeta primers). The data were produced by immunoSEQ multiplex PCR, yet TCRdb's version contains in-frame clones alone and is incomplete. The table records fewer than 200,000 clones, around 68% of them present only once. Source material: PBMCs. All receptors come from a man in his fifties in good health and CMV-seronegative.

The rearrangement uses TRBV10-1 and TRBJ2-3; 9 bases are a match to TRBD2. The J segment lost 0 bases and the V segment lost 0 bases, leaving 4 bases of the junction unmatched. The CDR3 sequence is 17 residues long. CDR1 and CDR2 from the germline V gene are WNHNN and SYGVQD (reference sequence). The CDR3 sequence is CASSESGAGGSTDTQYF. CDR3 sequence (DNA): TGCGCCAGCAGTGAGTCCGGAGCGGGGGGTAGCACAGATACGCAGTATTTT.

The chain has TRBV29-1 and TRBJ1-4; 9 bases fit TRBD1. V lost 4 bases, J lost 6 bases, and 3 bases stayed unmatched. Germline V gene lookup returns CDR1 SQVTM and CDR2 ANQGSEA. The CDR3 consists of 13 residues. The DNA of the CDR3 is TGCAGCGTTGGGACAGGGGCATATGAAAAACTGTTTTTT. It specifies CSVGTGAYEKLFF. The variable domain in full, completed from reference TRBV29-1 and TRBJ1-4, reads SAVISQKPSRDICQRGTSLTIQCQVDSQVTMMFWYRQQPGQSLTLIATANQGSEATYESGFVIDKFPISRPNLTFSTLTVSNMSPEDSSIYLCSVGTGAYEKLFFGSGTQLSVL.

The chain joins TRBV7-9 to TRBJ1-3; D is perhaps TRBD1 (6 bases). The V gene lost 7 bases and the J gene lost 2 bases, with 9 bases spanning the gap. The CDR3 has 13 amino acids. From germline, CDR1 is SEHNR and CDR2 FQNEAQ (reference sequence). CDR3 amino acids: CASTQGTGNTIYF. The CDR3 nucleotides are TGTGCCAGCACCCAGGGGACTGGAAACACCATATATTTT. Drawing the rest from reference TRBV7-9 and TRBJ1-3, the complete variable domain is DTGVSQNPRHKITKRGQNVTFRCDPISEHNRLYWYRQTLGQGPEFLTYFQNEAQLEKSRLLSDRFSAERPKGSFSTLEIQRTEQGDSAMYLCASTQGTGNTIYFGEGSWLTVV.

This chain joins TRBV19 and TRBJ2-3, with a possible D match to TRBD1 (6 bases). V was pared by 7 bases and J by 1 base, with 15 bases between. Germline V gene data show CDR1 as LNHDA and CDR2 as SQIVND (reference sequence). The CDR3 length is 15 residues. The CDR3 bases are TGTGCCAGTACCTTAGGGGGTAGGGGCACAGATACGCAGTATTTT. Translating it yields CASTLGGRGTDTQYF.

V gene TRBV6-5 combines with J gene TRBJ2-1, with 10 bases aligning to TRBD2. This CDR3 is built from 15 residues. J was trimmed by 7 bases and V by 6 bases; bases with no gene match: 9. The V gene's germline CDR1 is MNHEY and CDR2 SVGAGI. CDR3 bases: TGTGCCAGCAGCCCCATTGGTAGCGGGGGGAATGAGCAGTTCTTC. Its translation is CASSPIGSGGNEQFF.

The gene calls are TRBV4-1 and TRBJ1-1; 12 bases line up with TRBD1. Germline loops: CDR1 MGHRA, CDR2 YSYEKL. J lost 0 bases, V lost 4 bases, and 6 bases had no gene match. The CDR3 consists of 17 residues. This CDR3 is CASSPGGQGAMNTEAFF. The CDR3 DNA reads TGCGCCAGCAGCCCGGGGGGACAGGGGGCGATGAACACTGAAGCTTTCTTT.

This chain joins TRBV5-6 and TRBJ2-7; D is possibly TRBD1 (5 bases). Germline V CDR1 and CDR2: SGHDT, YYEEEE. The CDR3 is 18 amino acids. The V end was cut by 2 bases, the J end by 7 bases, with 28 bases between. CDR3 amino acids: CASSFSSGLRTNNREQYF. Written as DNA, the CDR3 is TGTGCCAGCAGCTTCTCTTCAGGTCTCCGGACAAATAATAGGGAGCAGTACTTC.

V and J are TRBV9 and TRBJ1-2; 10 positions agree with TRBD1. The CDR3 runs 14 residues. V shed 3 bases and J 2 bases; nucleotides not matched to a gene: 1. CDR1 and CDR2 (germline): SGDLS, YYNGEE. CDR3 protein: CASSADRGNYGYTF. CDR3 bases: TGTGCCAGCAGCGCGGACAGGGGGAACTATGGCTACACCTTC.

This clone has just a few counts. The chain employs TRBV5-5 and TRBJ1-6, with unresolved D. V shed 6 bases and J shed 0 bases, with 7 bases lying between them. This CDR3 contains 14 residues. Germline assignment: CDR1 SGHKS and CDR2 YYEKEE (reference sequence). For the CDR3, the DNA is TGTGCCAGCAAGAACAGCTCCTATAATTCACCCCTCCACTTT. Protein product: CASKNSSYNSPLHF.

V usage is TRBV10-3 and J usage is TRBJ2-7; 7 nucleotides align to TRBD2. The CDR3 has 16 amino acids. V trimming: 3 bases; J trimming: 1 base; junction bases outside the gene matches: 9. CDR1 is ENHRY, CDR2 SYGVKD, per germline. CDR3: CAISDPGNSGSYEQYF. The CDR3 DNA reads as TGTGCCATCAGTGACCCCGGGAATAGCGGGTCCTACGAGCAGTACTTC.

The CDR3 loop is CASSLKGGSTGELFF. For the CDR3, the DNA is TGTGCCAGCAGCTTAAAGGGTGGGAGCACCGGGGAGCTGTTTTTT. This chain joins TRBV7-9 and TRBJ2-2; TRBD2 might be the D (5 bases). V lost 2 bases to trimming and J lost 4 bases, with 11 bases between them. Germline CDR1 and CDR2: SEHNR and FQNEAQ (reference sequence). CDR3 size: 15 residues.

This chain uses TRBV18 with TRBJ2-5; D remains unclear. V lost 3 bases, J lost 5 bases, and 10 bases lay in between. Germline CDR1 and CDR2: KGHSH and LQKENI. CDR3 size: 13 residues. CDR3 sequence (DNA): TGTGCCAGCTCACCTCAACAGTCGGAGACCCAGTACTTC. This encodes CASSPQQSETQYF.

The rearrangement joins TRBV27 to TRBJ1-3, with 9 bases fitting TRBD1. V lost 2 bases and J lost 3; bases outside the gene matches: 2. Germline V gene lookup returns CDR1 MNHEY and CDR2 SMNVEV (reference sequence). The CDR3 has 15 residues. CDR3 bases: TGTGCCAGCAGTTTAGACAGGGGGTTTGGAAACACCATATATTTT. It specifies CASSLDRGFGNTIYF.

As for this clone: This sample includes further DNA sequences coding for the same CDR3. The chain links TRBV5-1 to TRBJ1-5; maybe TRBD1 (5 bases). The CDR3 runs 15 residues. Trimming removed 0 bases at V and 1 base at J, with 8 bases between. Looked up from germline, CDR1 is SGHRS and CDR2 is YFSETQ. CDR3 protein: CASSLDQGSNQPQHF. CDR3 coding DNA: TGCGCCAGCAGCTTGGACCAGGGAAGCAATCAGCCCCAGCATTTT.

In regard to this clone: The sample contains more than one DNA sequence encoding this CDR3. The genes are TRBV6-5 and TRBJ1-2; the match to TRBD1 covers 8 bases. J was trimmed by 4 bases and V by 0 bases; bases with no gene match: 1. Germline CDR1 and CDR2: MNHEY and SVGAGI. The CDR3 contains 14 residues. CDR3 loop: CASSYSGQGYGYTF. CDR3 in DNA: TGTGCCAGCAGTTACTCCGGACAGGGCTATGGCTACACCTTC.

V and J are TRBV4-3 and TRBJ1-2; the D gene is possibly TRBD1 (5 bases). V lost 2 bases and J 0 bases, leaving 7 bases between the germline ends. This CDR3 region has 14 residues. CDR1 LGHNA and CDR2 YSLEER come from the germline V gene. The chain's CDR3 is CASSQTGSNYGYTF. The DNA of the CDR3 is TGCGCCAGCAGCCAAACAGGTTCTAACTATGGCTACACCTTC.